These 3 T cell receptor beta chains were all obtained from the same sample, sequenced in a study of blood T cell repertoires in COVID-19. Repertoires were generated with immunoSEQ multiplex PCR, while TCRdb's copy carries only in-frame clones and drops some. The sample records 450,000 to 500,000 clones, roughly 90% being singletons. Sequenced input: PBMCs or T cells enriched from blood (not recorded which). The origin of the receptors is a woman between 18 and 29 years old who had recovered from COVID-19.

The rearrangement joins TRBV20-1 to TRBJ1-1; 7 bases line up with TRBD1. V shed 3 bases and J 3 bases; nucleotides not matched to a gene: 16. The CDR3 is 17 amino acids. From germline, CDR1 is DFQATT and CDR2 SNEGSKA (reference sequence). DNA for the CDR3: TGCAGTGCTAGTCGGCACAACAGGGGATTCTTGGACACTGAAGCTTTCTTT. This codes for CSASRHNRGFLDTEAFF.

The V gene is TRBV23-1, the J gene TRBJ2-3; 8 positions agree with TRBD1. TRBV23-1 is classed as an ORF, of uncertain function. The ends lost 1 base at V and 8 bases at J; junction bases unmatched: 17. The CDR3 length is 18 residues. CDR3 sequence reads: CASSQFGPDRAYGVTQYF. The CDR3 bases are TGCGCCAGCAGTCAATTCGGACCGGACAGGGCTTATGGAGTTACGCAGTATTTT.

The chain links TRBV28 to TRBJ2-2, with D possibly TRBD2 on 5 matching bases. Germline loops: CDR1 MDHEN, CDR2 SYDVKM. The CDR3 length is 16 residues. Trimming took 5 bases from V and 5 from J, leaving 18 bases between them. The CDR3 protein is CASSLRHLRGTGELFF. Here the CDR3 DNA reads TGTGCCAGCAGTCTCCGGCACCTCAGAGGGACCGGGGAGCTGTTTTTT.